The rows below give T cell receptor beta chains drawn from one sample of a study of radiotherapy plus CTLA-4 blockade in lung cancer. The protocol was immunoSEQ multiplex PCR, while the TCRdb copy is restricted to in-frame clones and leaves out a portion. The profile shows more than 90,000 clones, 82% of them singletons. The sample here was peripheral blood, taken from a patient treated with radiotherapy plus ipilimumab. The origin of the receptors is a human donor with non-small cell lung cancer that progressed on radiotherapy plus ipilimumab. Both conserved end residues are part of each CDR3. A D gene is named only where the DNA matches it firmly. Expanded clones are given a class, and other clones once, few, many or no size at all.

v_gene	j_gene	abundance	d_gene	CDR3aa	CDR3nt
TRBV6-6	TRBJ2-1	-	TRBD1	CAIRGSRGCYNEQFF	TGTGCCATCAGGGGGAGTCGCGGGTGCTACAATGAGCAGTTCTTC
TRBV7-9	TRBJ1-1	-	TRBD1	CASSTGQYGTEAFF	TGTGCCAGCAGCACGGGACAGTATGGGACTGAAGCTTTCTTT
TRBV7-3	TRBJ2-2	-	TRBD2	CASSLHPSGETNTGELFF	TGTGCCAGCAGCTTACACCCTAGCGGAGAGACGAACACCGGGGAGCTGTTTTTT
TRBV27	TRBJ2-1	-	-	CASNKLSSYNEQFF	TGTGCCAGCAACAAACTGAGCTCCTACAATGAGCAGTTCTTC
TRBV7-9	TRBJ2-7	few	TRBD2	CASSARDYAYEQYF	TGTGCCAGCAGCGCCCGGGACTACGCCTACGAGCAGTACTTC
TRBV9	TRBJ2-7	-	TRBD1	CASSVRLTGGINEQYF	TGTGCCAGCAGCGTGAGGCTGACAGGGGGCATAAACGAGCAGTACTTC
TRBV18	TRBJ2-1	-	TRBD1	CASSPQTGATEQFF	TGTGCCAGCTCACCTCAGACAGGGGCCACCGAGCAGTTCTTC
TRBV2	TRBJ1-1	-	-	CASSLMNTEAFF	TGTGCCAGCAGTCTCATGAACACTGAAGCTTTCTTT
TRBV6-4	TRBJ2-1	-	-	CASSVDPVRSEQFF	TGTGCCAGCAGTGTCGACCCCGTACGGAGTGAGCAGTTCTTC
TRBV7-3	TRBJ2-7	-	TRBD2	CASSPGDYSYEQYF	TGTGCCAGCAGCCCGGGGGACTACTCCTACGAGCAGTACTTC
TRBV10-3	TRBJ2-1	-	TRBD2	CAISGDSGKNNEQFF	TGTGCCATCAGTGGGGATAGCGGGAAAAACAATGAGCAGTTCTTC
TRBV30	TRBJ2-7	-	TRBD1	CAWSWGGTGEQYF	TGTGCCTGGTCTTGGGGGGGGACAGGGGAGCAGTACTTC
TRBV7-8	TRBJ1-5	-	-	CASSLLGLSNQPQHF	TGTGCCAGCAGCTTACTTGGGCTAAGCAATCAGCCCCAGCATTTT
TRBV7-2	TRBJ2-3	-	-	CASSGRGHAGTDTQYF	TGTGCCAGCAGCGGACGCGGTCACGCAGGAACAGATACGCAGTATTTT
TRBV6-5	TRBJ1-3	-	-	CASSYSQGGNTIYF	TGTGCCAGCAGTTACTCACAGGGTGGAAACACCATATATTTT
TRBV28	TRBJ1-2	-	TRBD1	CASSPYPGQGLRAPNYGYTF	TGTGCCAGCAGTCCCTATCCGGGACAGGGGTTGAGAGCGCCTAACTATGGCTACACCTTC
TRBV12-2	TRBJ2-7	-	-	CASRPSWGLVHEQYF	TGTGCAAGTCGCCCAAGCTGGGGACTAGTCCACGAGCAGTACTTC
TRBV28	TRBJ2-2	-	-	CASSPYPGAANTGELFF	TGTGCCAGCAGTCCCTACCCCGGGGCAGCAAACACCGGGGAGCTGTTTTTT
TRBV7-3	TRBJ2-1	-	-	CASSWDHYNEQFF	TGTGCCAGCAGCTGGGACCATTACAATGAGCAGTTCTTC
TRBV9	TRBJ2-3	-	TRBD2	CASSASLTSGSNF	TGTGCCAGCAGCGCCTCCCTAACTAGCGGGAGTAATTTT